This TCR beta chain comes out of a study of identical twins. Study outcomes and limitations: Among monozygotic twins, out-of-frame TCR alpha sharing exceeded what models predicted. An excess of low generation probability was shown by twin-shared out-of-frame alpha sequences. Whereas memory repertoires showed no such difference, abundant cord blood beta clonotypes carried fewer insertions.

Each CDR3 protein is one row after TCRdb ran MiXCR on the 5' RACE reads. The table has about 250,000 distinct CDR3 sequences, over 11% seen once. Only healthy Caucasians were enrolled as donors. The CDR3 is 12 amino acids. With 5 bases removed from V and 2 bases from J, the gap between germline ends came to 9 bases. CDR1 and CDR2 from the germline V gene are DFQATT and SNEGSKA (reference sequence). The table lists this clonotype with many counts. Its antigen remains unidentified. This sequence joins TRBV20-1 and TRBJ1-2; TRBD1 is a possible D gene (5 bases). The sequenced material came from memory (CD45RO+) T cells sorted from blood. The TCR was taken from a woman aged 18-30 years in good health. CDR3 coding DNA: TGCAGTGCTCTGACAGCCAACTATGGCTACACCTTC. It encodes CSALTANYGYTF.